The 27 T cell receptor beta chains below were found in one sample sequenced in a study of radiotherapy plus CTLA-4 blockade in lung cancer. TCRdb's table, derived via immunoSEQ multiplex PCR, lists solely in-frame clones and lacks some. The table has 50,000 to 60,000 clones, approximately 80% seen once; the top ten hold around a sixth. The input for sequencing was peripheral blood, taken from a patient treated with radiotherapy plus ipilimumab. These receptors were collected from a human donor with non-small cell lung cancer who had a complete response to radiotherapy plus ipilimumab.

This clone has just one count. The V gene is TRBV7-2, the J gene TRBJ2-1; D uncertain. The germline V gene has CDR1 SGHTA and CDR2 FQGNSA. V lost 4 bases to trimming and J lost 3 bases, with 7 bases between them. This CDR3 spans 13 amino acids. CDR3 nucleotide sequence: TGTGCCAGCAGCTCCACAGACTACAATGAGCAGTTCTTC. This gives the protein CASSSTDYNEQFF.

The genes are TRBV18 and TRBJ1-5; a weak D match, TRBD1 (6 bases). CDR3 length: 14 residues. The V and J ends lost 3 bases and 6 bases respectively, with 12 bases between them. Germline V gene lookup returns CDR1 KGHSH and CDR2 LQKENI. The CDR3, as DNA: TGTGCCAGCTCACCTCTTCAGGGGAGTCAGCCCCAGCATTTT. Protein sequence: CASSPLQGSQPQHF. The full variable domain, completed using reference TRBV18 and TRBJ1-5, is NAGVMQNPRHLVRRRGQEARLRCSPMKGHSHVYWYRQLPEEGLKFMVYLQKENIIDESGMPKERFSAEFPKEGPSILRIQQVVRGDSAAYFCASSPLQGSQPQHFGDGTRLSIL.

This chain joins TRBV29-1 and TRBJ1-4; no firm D call. The CDR3 is made up of 14 amino acids. Trimming cost V 0 bases and J 17 bases, with 22 bases left between them. Germline values: CDR1 SQVTM, CDR2 ANQGSEA. The chain's CDR3 is CSVEDLSSPGGLFF. CDR3 nucleotides: TGCAGCGTTGAAGATCTGAGTAGCCCGGGAGGCCTATTTTTT.

The chain uses TRBV9 and TRBJ2-5, with 8 positions matching TRBD2. CDR3 length: 15 amino acids. Germline V gene sequence: CDR1 SGDLS, CDR2 YYNGEE. V dropped 0 bases and J dropped 5; count of bases not matched to a gene: 6. CDR3 region: CASSVAGGPRETQYF. DNA for the CDR3: TGTGCCAGCAGCGTAGCGGGAGGGCCCCGGGAGACCCAGTACTTC. Full variable domain (remainder filled in from reference TRBV9 and TRBJ2-5): DSGVTQTPKHLITATGQRVTLRCSPRSGDLSVYWYQQSLDQGLQFLIQYYNGEERAKGNILERFSAQQFPDLHSELNLSSLELGDSALYFCASSVAGGPRETQYFGPGTRLLVL.

The chain uses TRBV30 and TRBJ1-2; D is uncertain. Germline CDR1 and CDR2: GTSNPN and SVGIG (reference sequence). The CDR3 has 14 amino acids. V shed 0 bases and J shed 0 bases, with 8 bases lying between them. The chain's CDR3 is CAWSVRVTNYGYTF. In DNA form, the CDR3 reads TGTGCCTGGAGTGTACGAGTGACTAACTATGGCTACACCTTC.

V gene TRBV5-1 combines with J gene TRBJ1-3; unclear D gene. V was pared by 4 bases and J by 1 base, with 27 bases between. Germline V gene sequence: CDR1 SGHRS, CDR2 YFSETQ. The CDR3 contains 20 residues. The CDR3 region is CASSPASGSVAPSSGNTIYF. The CDR3 nucleotides are TGCGCCAGCAGCCCTGCTAGCGGCAGCGTCGCCCCCTCTTCTGGAAACACCATATATTTT.

The V and J genes are TRBV7-2 and TRBJ2-7, with TRBD2 identical over 9 bases. Germline CDR1 SGHTA, CDR2 FQGNSA. The CDR3 covers 15 residues. V shed 1 base and J 6 bases; nucleotides not matched to a gene: 7. The CDR3 is CASSLEPAGGTEQYV. The CDR3 DNA reads TGTGCCAGCAGCTTAGAACCGGCGGGGGGGACCGAGCAGTACGTC.

The table lists this clone with a count of one. This same CDR3 is encoded by further DNA sequences in the sample. J is TRBJ2-1 and V is TRBV30; D is perhaps TRBD1 (6 bases). Germline V gene data show CDR1 as GTSNPN and CDR2 as SVGIG (reference sequence). V lost 0 bases, J lost 9 bases, and 18 bases lay in between. The CDR3 runs 15 residues. Written as DNA, the CDR3 is TGTGCCTGGAGTGTGCCCTCGGGGAGAGGGGGTGAGCAGTTCTTC. It encodes CAWSVPSGRGGEQFF.

This chain links TRBV6-5 with TRBJ1-2; D is possibly TRBD1 (5 bases). Trimming took 5 bases from V and 2 from J, leaving 12 bases between them. CDR1 and CDR2 from the germline V gene are MNHEY and SVGAGI. This CDR3 comprises 14 residues. CDR3 DNA: TGTGCCAGCAGTCGGGGGAGACAGAACTATGGCTACACCTTC. It translates to CASSRGRQNYGYTF.

This chain links TRBV5-1 with TRBJ2-3, with 10 bases that match TRBD2. The V gene end was trimmed by 6 bases and the J gene end by 5 bases; junction bases not matched to a gene: 3. The CDR3 length is 13 residues. CDR1 is SGHRS, CDR2 YFSETQ, per germline. The CDR3 is CASTRLAGDTQYF. CDR3 bases: TGCGCCAGCACTCGACTAGCGGGAGATACGCAGTATTTT. Filled out from reference TRBV5-1 and TRBJ2-3, the complete variable domain reads KAGVTQTPRYLIKTRGQQVTLSCSPISGHRSVSWYQQTPGQGLQFLFEYFSETQRNKGNFPGRFSGRQFSNSRSEMNVSTLELGDSALYLCASTRLAGDTQYFGPGTRLTVL.

V gene TRBV9 combines with J gene TRBJ2-6; D is uncertain. The CDR3 is 16 residues long. CDR1 is SGDLS, CDR2 YYNGEE, per germline. The V gene lost 1 base and the J gene lost 3 bases, with 11 bases spanning the gap. The CDR3 loop reads CASSVPSPGGANVLTF. The CDR3 DNA is TGTGCCAGCAGCGTACCCTCCCCCGGTGGGGCCAACGTCCTGACTTTC. Together with reference TRBV9 and TRBJ2-6, the CDR3 gives the full variable domain: DSGVTQTPKHLITATGQRVTLRCSPRSGDLSVYWYQQSLDQGLQFLIQYYNGEERAKGNILERFSAQQFPDLHSELNLSSLELGDSALYFCASSVPSPGGANVLTFGAGSRLTVL.

This clone has only a few counts. The chain joins TRBV10-3 to TRBJ2-7; 10 bases line up with TRBD2. V trimming: 8 bases; J trimming: 2 bases; junction bases outside the gene matches: 3. This CDR3 is 13 amino acids long. From germline, CDR1 is ENHRY and CDR2 SYGVKD. CDR3 nucleotide sequence: TGTGCCATCGGAGCGGGGGGGCCCTACGAGCAGTACTTC. It yields the protein CAIGAGGPYEQYF.

This chain joins TRBV11-2 and TRBJ1-2; TRBD1 agrees at 7 bases. The CDR3 loop spans 13 amino acids. V gave up 5 bases and J gave up 7 bases; unmatched junction bases: 7. CDR1 and CDR2 from the germline V gene are SGHAT and FQNNGV. CDR3 region: CASSQGQSFGYTF. Here the CDR3 DNA reads TGTGCCAGCAGCCAGGGACAGTCCTTTGGCTACACCTTC.

The genes are TRBV28 and TRBJ2-5, with 10 positions matching TRBD1. Trimming took 5 bases from V and 4 from J; bases not matched to a gene: 7. In germline, CDR1 is MDHEN, CDR2 SYDVKM. This CDR3 has 15 amino acids. Here the CDR3 reads CASSQTGGRGETQYF. CDR3 coding DNA: TGTGCCAGCAGTCAGACAGGGGGCAGAGGAGAGACCCAGTACTTC.

In this sample, this clone turned up a few times. CDR3 loop: CASSPVEGVGYGYTF. The DNA for the CDR3 is TGTGCCAGTAGCCCGGTCGAGGGCGTTGGCTATGGCTACACCTTC. This rearrangement joins TRBV19 to TRBJ1-2; unclear D gene. The CDR3 runs to 15 residues. The germline V gene has CDR1 LNHDA and CDR2 SQIVND (reference sequence). Between the trimmed V and J ends, which lost 6 bases and 4 bases, there was a span of 18 bases.

Only one count was recorded for this clone. The chain is built from TRBV5-5 and TRBJ1-5; 8 bases agree with TRBD1. This CDR3 contains 16 residues. The V segment lost 1 base and the J segment 0 bases; nucleotides outside the gene matches: 3. Germline-derived CDR1 and CDR2 are SGHKS and YYEKEE (reference sequence). CDR3 loop: CASSLSGGYSNQPQHF. The DNA for the CDR3 is TGTGCCAGCAGCTTGTCAGGGGGCTATAGCAATCAGCCCCAGCATTTT.

The chain is built from TRBV12-5 and TRBJ1-2; 8 bases are a match to TRBD1. The CDR3 has 13 amino acids. V lost 5 bases to trimming and J lost 8 bases; unmatched junction nucleotides: 7. CDR1 and CDR2 from the germline V gene are LGHNT and FRNRAP. DNA of the CDR3: TGTGCTAGTGGTCAAGACAGGGGTCGGGGCTACACCTTC. Protein product: CASGQDRGRGYTF.

This clone was observed a few times. This sequence joins TRBV7-9 and TRBJ2-1, with D tentatively TRBD1 (5 bases). The V gene lost 3 bases and the J gene lost 5 bases, with 11 bases spanning the gap. CDR1 SEHNR and CDR2 FQNEAQ come from the germline V gene (reference sequence). This CDR3 has 14 amino acids. The CDR3 DNA is TGTGCCAGCAGCTTCTCAGGGATCAACAATGAGCAGTTCTTC. Its translation: CASSFSGINNEQFF.

This clone has a single count. The rearrangement joins TRBV7-2 to TRBJ1-1; 8 positions match TRBD1. Germline assignment: CDR1 SGHTA and CDR2 FQGNSA. J was trimmed by 3 bases and V by 3 bases; bases with no gene match: 3. The CDR3 length is 14 residues. The CDR3 protein is CASSLDRADTEAFF. The CDR3 nucleotides are TGTGCCAGCAGCTTGGACAGGGCGGACACTGAAGCTTTCTTT.

A few counts support this clone. The chain is built from TRBV4-3 and TRBJ1-1, with 9 bases identical to TRBD1. The length of the CDR3 is 14 residues. Unmatched junction bases numbered 6, after V lost 3 bases and J lost 7 bases. Germline CDR1 reads LGHNA; CDR2 reads YSLEER. The CDR3 nucleotides are TGCGCCAGCAGCCAGTGGACAGGGGTCTTTGAAGCTTTCTTT. This sequence encodes CASSQWTGVFEAFF.

The chain links TRBV5-6 to TRBJ1-5, with TRBD1 matching over 9 bases. This CDR3 region has 15 residues. The germline gives CDR1 SGHDT, CDR2 YYEEEE. J was trimmed by 3 bases and V by 4 bases; bases with no gene match: 5. Written as DNA, the CDR3 is TGTGCCAGCAGCCCGGGACAGGGCTACAATCAGCCCCAGCATTTT. This encodes CASSPGQGYNQPQHF.

This clone was counted only a few times. V and J are TRBV23-1 and TRBJ1-1; tentatively, D is TRBD1 (5 bases). TRBV23-1 is an ORF for which the function is uncertain. The V gene lost 0 bases and the J gene lost 5 bases, with 13 bases spanning the gap. This CDR3 is 15 amino acids long. CDR3 in DNA: TGCGCCAGCAGTCAATCGGGCATCAGGGTGACTGAAGCTTTCTTT. Its protein is CASSQSGIRVTEAFF.

This chain links TRBV7-9 with TRBJ1-2; tentative D call: TRBD1 (6 bases). V lost 5 bases and J lost 7, with 17 bases in between. The CDR3 consists of 14 residues. Per germline, CDR1 SEHNR and CDR2 FQNEAQ (reference sequence). The CDR3 DNA reads TGTGCCAGCAGCGGGACACCCAGCTTTTTTGGCTACACCTTC. Its translation is CASSGTPSFFGYTF.

The genes are TRBV6-1 and TRBJ2-5, with 8 bases fitting TRBD1. CDR3 size: 14 residues. CDR1 and CDR2 from the germline V gene are MNHNS and SASEGT. V lost 7 bases and J lost 5; bases outside the gene matches: 9. The chain's CDR3 is CASMGTGGSETQYF. In DNA form, the CDR3 reads TGTGCCAGCATGGGCACAGGGGGGTCGGAGACCCAGTACTTC.

The chain joins TRBV25-1 to TRBJ1-2; tentatively, D is TRBD1 (5 bases). From germline, CDR1 is MGHDK and CDR2 SYGVNS. V dropped 8 bases and J dropped 0 bases, with 16 bases sitting between them. This CDR3 comprises 15 residues. The DNA for the CDR3 is TGTGCCAGCGGGTCGAAGACAGACCCTAACTATGGCTACACCTTC. This translates into CASGSKTDPNYGYTF.

The chain carries TRBV15 and TRBJ1-5; 7 positions agree with TRBD1. CDR3 length: 15 residues. V dropped 3 bases and J dropped 9; count of bases not matched to a gene: 11. Germline lookup yields CDR1 LNHNV and CDR2 YYDKDF (reference sequence). As DNA, the CDR3 is TGTGCCACCAGCAGGGGCACAGGGGCCGCGGGGCCCCAGCATTTT. Its translation is CATSRGTGAAGPQHF.

This clone was observed a handful of times. V is TRBV15 and J is TRBJ1-3; the D is unclear. Trimming left V 0 bases short and J 5 bases short, with 17 bases between. CDR3 length: 17 amino acids. Germline V gene data show CDR1 as LNHNV and CDR2 as YYDKDF (reference sequence). CDR3 sequence (DNA): TGTGCCACCAGCAGAGATCTGGCGGAGGGAAAAAGAAACACCATATATTTT. Translating it yields CATSRDLAEGKRNTIYF.